This T cell receptor beta chain was documented in a study of shared clonotypes between healthy human individuals. Findings of the study overall: Rarefaction demonstrated incomplete sorted-subset sequencing despite large depth.

Germline CDR1 is SGHRS and CDR2 is YFSETQ. V lost 2 bases and J lost 4; bases outside the gene matches: 3. The CDR3 contains 14 residues. Turning to this clone: Its antigen is currently unknown.

Deep-level assay runs were performed. Clones were read by immunoSEQ multiplex PCR, and TCRdb kept only the in-frame ones, dropping some. The repertoire has about 96,000 clones, around 68% of them found once; the top ten carry 45% to 55%. The sequence came from a man aged 25 to 40 in good health. Sequenced: memory CD8+ T cells sorted from blood. Subset defined: CD45RO+ cells pooled with CCR7-negative TemRA cells. The chain uses TRBV5-1 and TRBJ2-5; TRBD1 aligns across 9 bases. CDR3 sequence: CASSFEDRGETQYF. CDR3 sequence (DNA): TGCGCCAGCAGCTTCGAGGACAGGGGAGAGACCCAGTACTTC.